The present entry profiles one T cell receptor (beta chain) with its context. What this receptor recognizes is not known. No base quality information exists; no much larger clone differs at one position. Data came from an Illumina NovaSeq 6000. TCR cDNA was synthesized by 5'RACE template switching, which introduced a universal primer site and unique molecular identifiers. Priming of cDNA synthesis was performed from both the TCR alpha and TCR beta constant segments. Libraries were amplified in two PCR steps, with sample barcodes and sequencing adapters added in the second step. Libraries were sequenced on Illumina HiSeq 2500 (2x100 bp) or NovaSeq (2x150 bp). Processing in the source paper ran as follows. MIGEC was used to demultiplex reads and collapse the reads into UMI consensus sequences, and MiXCR was used for V(D)J alignment. Clonotypes responding to the vaccine were identified with edgeR on replicate PBMC samples, with the criteria of FDR below 0.01 and a log2 fold change above 5 up to day 15. Bulk clonotypes were assigned CD4 or CD8 identity according to which sequenced CD4 or CD8 repertoire held them at higher abundance. TCRdb redid the processing of the public reads, applying fastp at Q25 and MiXCR, and retained in-frame beta chains. Merged by CDR3 protein, the rows form single entries marked with the most common genes and DNA. TCRdb, rather than the study authors, made the V and J calls. The sample data list 350,000 to 450,000 distinct CDR3 sequences, and around a sixth of these were observed just once. The ten top clones hold roughly 19% of the sample.

CDR1 and CDR2 are read off the germline V gene as SGDLS and YYNGEE. The CDR3 spans 14 residues, from the cysteine through the phenylalanine. This entry keeps only the CDR3 DNA: 42 bases, framed from base 1. V lost 2 bases and J lost 2 bases; the stretch between them is 10 bases long. This specimen belongs to a study of T cells after yellow fever vaccination (dated by TCRdb to the late 2010s). General notes on the study: The SMART-Seq v4 Ultra Low Input RNA kit was used to prepare libraries from fractions with low cell numbers. To track T-cell clones before and after primary and booster YFV17D yellow fever vaccination, bulk TCR alpha and beta repertoires were sequenced longitudinally. Two healthy male donors, one aged 18 to 30 and one aged 30 to 40 years, made up the cohort. Blood samples were taken at several timepoints before and after primary and secondary immunization, and bulk PBMC replicates and cell subsets were isolated.

The research as a whole found: A small share of clonotypes was detected in both CD4 and CD8 compartments, with the overlap likely arising from convergent recombination. Computational filtering was needed because FACS-sorted repertoires could contain abundant contaminating clonotypes from the bulk population. The secondary T-cell response was found to be weaker but faster than the primary response, with a peak reached on day 5 rather than on day 15. After the booster, most clones that had expanded after primary vaccination were detected again (approximately 95% of CD4 and around nine tenths of CD8), suggesting broad maintenance of memory. Because only a couple of donors were included in the study, the extent to which the findings can be generalized is limited.

According to the study, the label for this sample's treatment or condition signals: live attenuated yellow fever vaccine strain. At each blood-draw timepoint, two biological replicates of bulk PBMCs were collected. A standard Ficoll-Paque protocol was used to isolate PBMCs from peripheral blood. RNA was extracted with TriZol from bulk PBMCs, CD4 and CD8 fractions, and dextramer-positive and dextramer-negative fractions. The receptor comes from a man between 18 and 29 years old who received the YFV17D yellow fever vaccine. The sequences come from PBMCs, collected before the yellow fever booster vaccination. The receptor chain draws on TRBV9 and TRBJ2-5; possibly the D gene is TRBD1, per 6 matching bases. The DNA reads as follows: TGTGCCAGCAGCGTTTGGGACAATCAAGAGACCCAGTACTTC. Translated, it reads CASSVWDNQETQYF.